This T cell receptor beta chain was identified during a study of cytomegalovirus exposure and HLA in healthy donors. Broader study findings: Associated with cytomegalovirus, according to the listing, were around 170 TCR beta chains. Whilst most TCR sequences proved rare, a subset of public TCRs occurred across many donors. As was reported, the classifier diagnosed cytomegalovirus status with high specificity and sensitivity.

A note on this clone: No antigen is known for it.

Clones were sequenced by immunoSEQ multiplex PCR, and TCRdb holds only the in-frame ones, with some missing. This sample has some 71,000 clones, with less than 95% found just once. The study drew the donors from its approximately 120-subject validation cohort, separate from the 666-subject first cohort. The V segment lost 4 bases and the J segment 2 bases; nucleotides outside the gene matches: 7. The CDR3 has 15 amino acids. Germline CDR1 PRHDT, CDR2 FYEKMQ (reference sequence). V is TRBV13 and J is TRBJ2-5; TRBD2 matches at 7 bases. This clonotype was sampled from a woman between 18 and 30 years old in good health and CMV-seronegative. The material sequenced was PBMCs. In nucleotides, the CDR3 is TGTGCCAGCAGCTCGACTAGCATATTTCAAGAGACCCAGTACTTC. Protein: CASSSTSIFQETQYF.